Presented here are 16 T cell receptor beta chains from one specimen sequenced in a study of blood T cell repertoires in COVID-19. TCRdb's copy holds only in-frame clones and misses some; the assay was immunoSEQ multiplex PCR. Among under 80,000 clones listed, more than 80% were seen once. The sample comprised peripheral blood. Receptors originate from a woman of 80 years or more with active COVID-19.

The chain joins TRBV4-2 to TRBJ2-3; a possible D gene is TRBD2 (6 bases). CDR3 length: 16 amino acids. CDR1 LGHNA and CDR2 YNFKEQ come from the germline V gene. Trimming stripped 3 bases from V and 0 bases from J, with 13 bases between. Written as DNA, the CDR3 is TGTGCCAGCAGCCAGAGGACTACGACTAGCACAGATACGCAGTATTTT. Residues: CASSQRTTTSTDTQYF.

The V call is TRBV6-5, the J call TRBJ1-2; D is possibly TRBD1 (5 bases). The CDR3 is 14 amino acids. V was clipped by 2 bases and J by 7 bases, with 14 bases between them. Germline values: CDR1 MNHEY, CDR2 SVGAGI. Here the CDR3 DNA reads TGTGCCAGCAGTTACGACAGATTCAGAAGTGGCTACACCTTC. This translates into CASSYDRFRSGYTF.

The DNA of the CDR3 is TGTGCCAGCAGTTTAACAGGGGTACACGAGCAGTACTTC. As protein: CASSLTGVHEQYF. The V gene is TRBV12-3 or TRBV12-4, the J gene TRBJ2-7, with TRBD1 matching 7 bases. Losses at the gene ends were 2 bases for V and 5 bases for J; bases not matched to a gene: 3. This CDR3 comprises 13 residues.

This sequence joins TRBV29-1 and TRBJ2-1; TRBD2 aligns across 9 bases. The CDR3 sequence is 16 residues long. Germline CDR1 is SQVTM and CDR2 is ANQGSEA. The junction had 15 bases not matched to a gene; V was cut back by 3 bases and J by 9 bases. The CDR3 coding sequence is TGCAGCGTTGATGGAAGGTCGGGGCTAGCGGGGAGTGAGCAGTTCTTC. Translation gives CSVDGRSGLAGSEQFF.

This clone has just a few counts. The rearrangement uses TRBV4-2 and TRBJ1-1; TRBD1 matches at 7 bases. The CDR3 sequence is 15 residues long. Germline V CDR1 and CDR2: LGHNA, YNFKEQ. Unmatched junction bases numbered 5, after V lost 3 bases and J lost 1 base. CDR3 nucleotide sequence: TGTGCCAGCAGCCAGTCAGGGGGGTGGAACACTGAAGCTTTCTTT. Its protein is CASSQSGGWNTEAFF.

The chain links TRBV18 to TRBJ2-7; TRBD1 is a possible D gene (5 bases). V lost 3 bases and J lost 2, with 8 bases in between. Germline loops: CDR1 KGHSH, CDR2 LQKENI. The CDR3 covers 13 residues. Here the CDR3 DNA reads TGTGCCAGCTCACCGACAGTAACCTACGAGCAGTACTTC. Its protein is CASSPTVTYEQYF.

Comment on this clone: Other DNA sequences in this sample translate to the same CDR3. The chain carries TRBV6-2 or TRBV6-3 and TRBJ2-1, with TRBD2 matching over 9 bases. This CDR3 comprises 17 residues. J was trimmed by 4 bases and V by 0 bases; bases with no gene match: 7. Germline loops: CDR1 MNHEY, CDR2 SVGEGT. The CDR3 loop is CASSYSPPSGIYNEQFF. DNA for the CDR3: TGTGCCAGCAGTTACTCCCCGCCTAGCGGGATATACAATGAGCAGTTCTTC.

The chain combines TRBV6-5 with TRBJ2-6, with TRBD1 as a possible D gene (6 bases). V was trimmed by 5 bases and J by 1 base, leaving 9 bases between them. Looked up from germline, CDR1 is MNHEY and CDR2 is SVGAGI. The CDR3 contains 15 residues. CDR3 residues: CASSLGQSGANVLTF. CDR3 bases: TGTGCCAGCAGTCTTGGACAGTCTGGGGCCAACGTCCTGACTTTC.

The chain employs TRBV13 and TRBJ2-3; 10 bases align to TRBD2. This CDR3 contains 15 residues. Trimming took 0 bases from V and 5 from J; bases not matched to a gene: 2. Germline V CDR1 and CDR2: PRHDT, FYEKMQ (reference sequence). The CDR3 sequence: CASSLGLAGEDTQYF. In DNA, the CDR3 is TGTGCCAGCAGCTTAGGGCTAGCGGGAGAAGATACGCAGTATTTT. Variable domain in full (rest from reference TRBV13 and TRBJ2-3): AAGVIQSPRHLIKEKRETATLKCYPIPRHDTVYWYQQGPGQDPQFLISFYEKMQSDKGSIPDRFSAQQFSDYHSELNMSSLELGDSALYFCASSLGLAGEDTQYFGPGTRLTVL.

This clone was observed once. The CDR3 reads CSVAGQGSNTGELFF. The CDR3 DNA reads TGCAGCGTTGCGGGTCAGGGTAGTAACACCGGGGAGCTGTTTTTT. V and J are TRBV29-1 and TRBJ2-2, with D possibly being TRBD1 (5 bases). V was pared by 4 bases and J by 2 bases, with 14 bases between. This CDR3 region has 15 residues. Per germline, CDR1 SQVTM and CDR2 ANQGSEA.

The chain couples TRBV29-1 to TRBJ1-1; D might be TRBD1 (6 bases). There are 10 residues in the CDR3. Germline CDR1 and CDR2: SQVTM and ANQGSEA. The V end lost 7 bases, the J end lost 4 bases, and 7 bases lay between the germline ends. The CDR3 bases are TGCAGCGCACAGGGCACTGAAGCTTTCTTT. Amino acids: CSAQGTEAFF.

The CDR3 region is CASSPDRGREKLFF. In DNA, the CDR3 is TGTGCCAGCAGCCCGGACAGGGGGCGGGAAAAACTGTTTTTT. The J gene is TRBJ1-4, the V gene TRBV6-5; 11 positions agree with TRBD1. The ends lost 6 bases at V and 8 bases at J; junction bases unmatched: 5. Germline CDR1 reads MNHEY; CDR2 reads SVGAGI. The CDR3 sequence is 14 residues long.

V usage is TRBV18 and J usage is TRBJ2-7; 7 nucleotides line up with TRBD2. There are 13 residues in the CDR3. The trim removed 4 bases at V and 5 bases at J, leaving 5 bases unmatched. Germline V gene sequence: CDR1 KGHSH, CDR2 LQKENI. CDR3 residues: CASSLRLADEQYF. CDR3 DNA sequence: TGTGCCAGCTCACTCCGACTAGCCGACGAGCAGTACTTC.

This clone showed up just once. J is TRBJ1-1 and V is TRBV28; TRBD1 is a possible D gene (6 bases). V was pared by 5 bases and J by 1 base, with 17 bases between. Germline V lookup: CDR1 MDHEN, CDR2 SYDVKM. The CDR3 has 16 amino acids. The CDR3 coding sequence is TGTGCCAGCAGTCCCCGGGGGGCCCCGGGGAACACTGAAGCTTTCTTT. This sequence encodes CASSPRGAPGNTEAFF. The full variable domain, rest sourced from reference TRBV28 and TRBJ1-1, is DVKVTQSSRYLVKRTGEKVFLECVQDMDHENMFWYRQDPGLGLRLIYFSYDVKMKEKGDIPEGYSVSREKKERFSLILESASTNQTSMYLCASSPRGAPGNTEAFFGQGTRLTVV.

The rearrangement joins TRBV6-5 to TRBJ2-3; no clear D. This CDR3 has 12 residues. V lost 5 bases and J lost 5, with 8 bases in between. Germline V lookup: CDR1 MNHEY, CDR2 SVGAGI. Written as DNA, the CDR3 is TGTGCCAGCAGTCGAGGCGGAGATACGCAGTATTTT. This sequence encodes CASSRGGDTQYF.

The chain joins TRBV7-8 to TRBJ2-3; 8 bases fit TRBD1. Germline V gives CDR1 SGHVS, CDR2 FQNEAQ. V trimming: 4 bases; J trimming: 2 bases; junction bases outside the gene matches: 8. The CDR3 is 16 amino acids. The CDR3 bases are TGTGCCAGCAGCTCCCGTGACAGGGGTGTCACAGATACGCAGTATTTT. This sequence encodes CASSSRDRGVTDTQYF.